A selection of T cell receptor beta chains follows, all from one sample in a study of blood T cells in healthy people across ages. Via MiXCR, TCRdb re-called the 5' RACE reads, giving one row per CDR3 protein. The sample holds hundreds of thousands of distinct CDR3 sequences; around two thirds are singletons and the top ten take 25% to 30%. The source material was blood. The source of these receptors is a man aged 25-45 years in good health. Each CDR3 is given with its conserved first and last residue. D genes are given only for firm matches. Some rows have no size entry. The others give once, few or many, or a class for an expanded clone.

TRBJ2-3 NA NA TRBV12-3/TRBV12-4 TGTGCCAGCAGTTTTGAAGTAGCGGTTTCGGATACGCAGTATTTT CASSFEVAVSDTQYF
TRBJ2-1 NA NA TRBV4-3 TGCGCCAGCAGCCGAGATAGTTTCAGCTCCTACAATGAGCAGTTCTTC CASSRDSFSSYNEQFF
TRBJ2-5 NA NA TRBV15 TGTGCCACCAGCAGAGAGGGGGAGCAGTACTTC CATSREGEQYF
TRBJ2-5 NA TRBD1 TRBV20-1 TGCAGTGTTTCGGGACAGGGGGAGACCCAGTACTTC CSVSGQGETQYF
TRBJ1-2 once NA TRBV20-1 TGCAGTGCTAGCAGGAGGGGGGGTAACTATGGCTACACCTTC CSASRRGGNYGYTF
TRBJ2-3 once NA TRBV10-3 TGTGCCATCAGTGACGGGGGGGACAGGGAGTACAATACGCAGTATTTT CAISDGGDREYNTQYF
TRBJ2-5 NA TRBD2 TRBV6-2/TRBV6-3 TGTGCCAGCAAAGAGACTAGCGGGGGGATTGAGACCCAGTACTTC CASKETSGGIETQYF
TRBJ2-5 NA NA TRBV28 TGTGCCAGCAGTGAACTCAGCCAAGCGGCGGCCCAAGAGACCCAGTACTTC CASSELSQAAAQETQYF
TRBJ1-1 NA TRBD1 TRBV7-2 TGTGCCAGCAGCCCGGGTGCGGGACAGACGGGGAAAGGGGAAGCTTTCTTT CASSPGAGQTGKGEAFF
TRBJ2-4 NA TRBD2 TRBV7-2 TGTGCCAGCAGCCACCCTAGCGGGGGCATTCAGTACTTC CASSHPSGGIQYF
TRBJ2-1 NA NA TRBV12-3/TRBV12-4 TGTGTCAGCAGTCCCGTCAATGAGCAGTTCTTC CVSSPVNEQFF